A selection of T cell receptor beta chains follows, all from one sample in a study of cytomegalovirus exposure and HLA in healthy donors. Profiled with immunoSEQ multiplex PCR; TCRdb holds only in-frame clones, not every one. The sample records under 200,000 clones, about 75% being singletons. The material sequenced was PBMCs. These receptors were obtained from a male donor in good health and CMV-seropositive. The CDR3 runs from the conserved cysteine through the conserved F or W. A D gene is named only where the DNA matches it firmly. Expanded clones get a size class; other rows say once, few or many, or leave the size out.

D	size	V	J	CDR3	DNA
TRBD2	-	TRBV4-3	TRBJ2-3	CASSQVVGGETDTQYF	TGCGCCAGCAGCCAAGTGGTGGGGGGGGAGACAGATACGCAGTATTTT
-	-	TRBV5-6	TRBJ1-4	CASSLDRFNEKLFF	TGTGCCAGCAGCTTGGACAGGTTTAATGAAAAACTGTTTTTT
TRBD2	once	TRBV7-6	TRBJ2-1	CASSLLAGVGNEQFF	TGTGCCAGCAGCTTACTAGCGGGAGTAGGCAATGAGCAGTTCTTC
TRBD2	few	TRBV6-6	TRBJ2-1	CASGLAGKDEQFF	TGTGCCAGCGGACTAGCGGGTAAGGATGAGCAGTTCTTC
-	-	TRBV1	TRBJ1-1	CTSSSGRDRGSNTEAFF	TGCACCAGCAGCTCCGGCCGGGACAGGGGCTCGAACACTGAAGCTTTCTTT
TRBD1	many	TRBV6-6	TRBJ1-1	CASSYSGTGGTEAFF	TGTGCCAGCAGTTACTCGGGGACAGGGGGCACTGAAGCTTTCTTT
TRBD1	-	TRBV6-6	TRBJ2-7	CASSYSFGTGAYEQYF	TGTGCCAGCAGTTACTCGTTCGGGACAGGGGCCTACGAGCAGTACTTC
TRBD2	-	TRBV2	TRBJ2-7	CASSETSGPSSYEQYF	TGTGCCAGCAGTGAGACTAGCGGGCCGAGCTCCTACGAGCAGTACTTT
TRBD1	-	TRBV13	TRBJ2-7	CASSSGQGQGDYEQYF	TGTGCCAGCAGCTCAGGGCAGGGACAGGGAGACTACGAGCAGTACTTC
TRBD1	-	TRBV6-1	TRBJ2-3	CASSEAPTGIVADTQYF	TGTGCCAGCAGTGAAGCCCCGACAGGGATTGTTGCAGATACGCAGTATTTT
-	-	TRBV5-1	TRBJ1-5	CASSLDPGEQPQHF	TGCGCCAGCAGCTTGGATCCGGGAGAACAGCCCCAGCATTTT
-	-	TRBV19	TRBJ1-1	CASSWKPRGTEAFF	TGTGCCAGTAGTTGGAAGCCCCGAGGCACTGAAGCTTTCTTT
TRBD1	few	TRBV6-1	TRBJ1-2	CASSERGQGNPNYGYTF	TGTGCCAGCAGTGAGAGAGGACAGGGAAACCCTAACTATGGCTACACCTTC
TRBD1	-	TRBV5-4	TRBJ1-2	CASSLLAGQGVVSYTF	TGTGCCAGCAGCTTATTAGCGGGACAGGGAGTGGTAAGCTACACCTTC
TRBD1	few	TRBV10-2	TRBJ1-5	CASSESQGAGQPQHF	TGCGCCAGCAGTGAGTCTCAGGGGGCTGGGCAGCCCCAGCATTTT
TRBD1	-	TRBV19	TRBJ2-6	CASSIDGQGSGANVLTF	TGTGCCAGTAGTATAGACGGACAGGGGTCTGGGGCCAACGTCCTGACTTTC
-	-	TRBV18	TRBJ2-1	CASSSGSSYNEQFF	TGTGCCAGCTCATCGGGGAGCTCCTACAATGAGCAGTTCTTC
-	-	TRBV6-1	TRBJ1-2	CGTDGGYGYTF	TGTGGGACGGACGGGGGTTATGGCTACACCTTC
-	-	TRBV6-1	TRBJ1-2	CASSEGLNHGYTF	TGTGCCAGCAGTGAAGGACTAAACCATGGCTACACCTTC
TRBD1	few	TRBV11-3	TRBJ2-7	CASSFRTGTYEQYF	TGTGCCAGCAGCTTTAGGACAGGGACCTACGAGCAGTACTTC
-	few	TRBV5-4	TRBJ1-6	CASSLAVGVGNSPLHF	TGTGCCAGCAGCTTGGCTGTGGGCGTGGGTAATTCACCCCTCCACTTT
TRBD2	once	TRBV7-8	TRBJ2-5	CASSLAGGGASATQYF	TGTGCCAGCAGCTTAGCGGGCGGGGGGGCCTCGGCGACCCAGTACTTC
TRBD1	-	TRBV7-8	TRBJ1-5	CASSFMDRAYQPQHF	TGTGCCAGCAGCTTTATGGACAGGGCTTATCAGCCCCAGCATTTT
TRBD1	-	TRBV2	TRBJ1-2	CASRGQGKRDGYTF	TGTGCCAGCAGAGGACAGGGGAAACGGGACGGCTACACCTTC
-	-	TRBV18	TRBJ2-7	CASSPRFGGDGGEQYF	TGTGCCAGCTCACCTCGGTTTGGCGGGGATGGGGGCGAGCAGTACTTC
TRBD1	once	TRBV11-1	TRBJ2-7	CASSSDRGGYEQYF	TGTGCCAGCAGCTCGGACAGGGGAGGCTACGAGCAGTACTTC
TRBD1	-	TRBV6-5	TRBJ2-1	CASSPDRGRKFF	TGTGCCAGCAGCCCCGACAGGGGGCGAAAGTTCTTC
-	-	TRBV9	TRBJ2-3	CASSVEPGDTDTQYF	TGTGCCAGCAGCGTAGAACCGGGAGACACAGATACGCAGTATTTT
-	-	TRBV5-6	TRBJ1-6	CASSPYRFDSYYNSPLHF	TGTGCCAGCAGCCCCTACCGCTTCGACAGCTACTATAATTCACCCCTCCACTTT
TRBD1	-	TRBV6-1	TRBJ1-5	CASSEAGTGRMSNQPQHF	TGTGCCAGCAGTGAAGCAGGGACAGGTAGGATGAGCAATCAGCCCCAGCATTTT
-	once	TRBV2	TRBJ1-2	CASSEGTSYGYTF	TGTGCCAGCAGTGAGGGGACTAGCTATGGCTACACCTTC
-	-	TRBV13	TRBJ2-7	CASSTRNRTAPYEQYF	TGTGCCAGCAGCACAAGAAACAGGACAGCCCCCTACGAGCAGTACTTC
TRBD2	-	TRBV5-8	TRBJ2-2	CASSFAGGRTGELFF	TGTGCCAGCAGCTTTGCGGGGGGGAGGACCGGGGAGCTGTTTTTT
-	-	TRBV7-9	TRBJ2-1	CASSFEGARGKLNEQFF	TGTGCCAGCAGTTTCGAGGGTGCCAGGGGAAAACTGAATGAGCAGTTCTTC
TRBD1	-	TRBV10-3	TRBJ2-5	CAISEPQSRGLLQETQYF	TGTGCCATCAGTGAGCCGCAGTCGAGGGGGCTCCTCCAAGAGACCCAGTACTTC
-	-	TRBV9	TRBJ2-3	CASSVGASLYTDTQYF	TGTGCCAGCAGCGTAGGGGCTTCCCTTTACACAGATACGCAGTATTTT
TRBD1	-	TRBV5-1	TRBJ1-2	CASSLSEGAQYGYTF	TGCGCCAGCAGCCTTAGTGAGGGGGCGCAGTATGGCTACACCTTC
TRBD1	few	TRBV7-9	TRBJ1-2	CASSLGGTAHARDGYTF	TGTGCCAGCAGCTTAGGAGGGACAGCCCATGCTAGGGATGGCTACACCTTC
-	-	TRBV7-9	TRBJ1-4	CSSSWGGRGTNEKLFF	TGTTCCAGCAGCTGGGGGGGGCGCGGGACTAATGAAAAACTGTTTTTT
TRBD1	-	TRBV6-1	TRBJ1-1	CASSSDPGGTEAFF	TGTGCCAGCAGTTCAGATCCAGGGGGTACTGAAGCTTTCTTT
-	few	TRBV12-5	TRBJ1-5	CASGQGYGNQPQHF	TGTGCTAGTGGTCAGGGGTACGGCAATCAGCCCCAGCATTTT